The 13 T cell receptor beta chains presented below share a single source sample, sequenced in a study of blood T cell repertoires in COVID-19. The data were produced by immunoSEQ multiplex PCR, yet TCRdb's version contains in-frame clones alone and is incomplete. The sample has 260,000 or so clones, approximately 80% seen once; the top ten hold 4.7%. Input material: peripheral blood. The receptors come from a woman between 70 and 85 years old with acute or convalescent COVID-19.

The gene calls are TRBV28 and TRBJ2-4, with D tentatively TRBD1 (5 bases). The V and J ends lost 5 bases and 9 bases respectively, with 14 bases between them. The CDR3 has 13 amino acids. The V gene's germline CDR1 is MDHEN and CDR2 SYDVKM. DNA for the CDR3: TGTGCCAGCAGTAAAAGGGGCTTGGCCATTCAGTACTTC. Amino acid sequence: CASSKRGLAIQYF. Variable domain in full (rest from reference TRBV28 and TRBJ2-4): DVKVTQSSRYLVKRTGEKVFLECVQDMDHENMFWYRQDPGLGLRLIYFSYDVKMKEKGDIPEGYSVSREKKERFSLILESASTNQTSMYLCASSKRGLAIQYFGAGTRLSVL.

The chain joins TRBV14 to TRBJ1-4, with no clear D. CDR1 and CDR2 (germline): SGHDN, FVKESK. Trimming took 1 base from V and 7 from J, leaving 16 bases between them. There are 16 residues in the CDR3. The CDR3 DNA reads as TGTGCCAGCAGCCAAGGAGGTTCAGGAGGTGGTGAAAAACTGTTTTTT. Encoded protein: CASSQGGSGGGEKLFF.

The chain employs TRBV19 and TRBJ1-5, with TRBD1 matching over 7 bases. This CDR3 contains 15 residues. V gave up 7 bases and J gave up 4 bases; unmatched junction bases: 10. Germline V gene data show CDR1 as LNHDA and CDR2 as SQIVND (reference sequence). The CDR3 is CASTQTGAINQPQHF. The CDR3 DNA follows: TGTGCCAGTACCCAAACAGGGGCCATTAATCAGCCCCAGCATTTT.

The genes are TRBV12-5 and TRBJ1-1; possibly TRBD1 for D (5 bases). CDR1 and CDR2 from the germline V gene are LGHNT and FRNRAP. The CDR3 has 12 amino acids. The germline V and J ends were trimmed by 6 bases and 3 bases, with 8 bases remaining between them. CDR3 DNA: TGTGCTAGTGGGGCACAGGACACTGAAGCTTTCTTT. This translates into CASGAQDTEAFF.

This clone was observed a few times. The chain employs TRBV7-2 and TRBJ2-2; weak D call: TRBD2 (5 bases). The germline V and J ends were trimmed by 6 bases and 1 base, with 9 bases remaining between them. Germline assignment: CDR1 SGHTA and CDR2 FQGNSA. CDR3 length: 14 residues. The CDR3, as DNA: TGTGCCAGCAGTTCCAGCGGGAACACCGGGGAGCTGTTTTTT. It encodes CASSSSGNTGELFF.

The chain links TRBV19 to TRBJ1-6; TRBD1 matches at 7 bases. Germline CDR1 reads LNHDA; CDR2 reads SQIVND (reference sequence). CDR3 length equals 13 residues. The V segment lost 11 bases and the J segment 6 bases; nucleotides outside the gene matches: 7. CDR3 bases: TGTGCCCGCACCGGGACAGTTAATTCACCCCTCCACTTT. Encoded protein: CARTGTVNSPLHF.

The chain is built from TRBV5-6 and TRBJ1-2; tentatively, D is TRBD1 (6 bases). Looked up from germline, CDR1 is SGHDT and CDR2 is YYEEEE. This CDR3 has 14 amino acids. Trimming took 0 bases from V and 4 from J, leaving 10 bases between them. CDR3 coding DNA: TGTGCCAGCAGCTTGGCCAGGGGAGTCTATGGCTACACCTTC. It is translated as CASSLARGVYGYTF. Filled out from reference TRBV5-6 and TRBJ1-2, the complete variable domain reads DAGVTQSPTHLIKTRGQQVTLRCSPKSGHDTVSWYQQALGQGPQFIFQYYEEEERQRGNFPDRFSGHQFPNYSSELNVNALLLGDSALYLCASSLARGVYGYTFGSGTRLTVV.

The chain uses TRBV5-6 and TRBJ1-1; 8 positions agree with TRBD1. Germline loops: CDR1 SGHDT, CDR2 YYEEEE. The CDR3 sequence is 15 residues long. Trimming took 2 bases from V and 2 from J; bases not matched to a gene: 5. CDR3 nucleotides: TGTGCCAGCAGCTTCGGGACAGGAGCCAACACTGAAGCTTTCTTT. Translated, it gives CASSFGTGANTEAFF.

The CDR3 here is CSVRERVTDEKLFF. Written as DNA, the CDR3 is TGCAGCGTACGGGAACGGGTTACGGATGAAAAACTGTTTTTT. The rearrangement joins TRBV29-1 to TRBJ1-4, with no clear D. Trimming removed 6 bases at V and 6 bases at J, with 17 bases between. CDR3 size: 14 residues. CDR1 and CDR2 (germline): SQVTM, ANQGSEA.

Worth noting for this clone: The sample carries other DNA sequences with the same CDR3. The rearrangement uses TRBV5-1 and TRBJ1-6, with 7 nucleotides matching TRBD1. The CDR3 spans 14 residues. J gave up 8 bases and V 5 bases, and 7 bases lay outside the gene matches. From germline, CDR1 is SGHRS and CDR2 YFSETQ. DNA of the CDR3: TGCGCCAGCAGTCTGGGGCAGGGGGATTCACCCCTCCACTTT. Residues: CASSLGQGDSPLHF.

The V gene is TRBV6-4, the J gene TRBJ2-7, with D possibly being TRBD1 (5 bases). The CDR3 has 16 amino acids. V was cut by 4 bases and J by 2 bases, with 18 bases left in between. Per germline, CDR1 MRHNA and CDR2 SNTAGT. This CDR3 is CASSGAGIPDPYEQYF. CDR3 nucleotide sequence: TGTGCCAGCAGTGGCGCAGGGATACCCGATCCCTACGAGCAGTACTTC.

The V call is TRBV28, the J call TRBJ2-3; tentatively, D is TRBD2 (7 bases). Germline V gene lookup returns CDR1 MDHEN and CDR2 SYDVKM. Trimming cost V 5 bases and J 5 bases, with 26 bases left between them. This CDR3 is 18 amino acids long. CDR3 sequence: CASSPRGVRGGVGDTQYF. DNA for the CDR3: TGTGCCAGCAGTCCGCGTGGGGTGAGGGGGGGCGTGGGAGATACGCAGTATTTT.

There are a few counts of this clone. The chain recombines TRBV5-1 with TRBJ1-1, with 7 bases aligning to TRBD1. The V and J ends lost 5 bases and 4 bases, in that order; junction bases with no gene match: 8. The CDR3 is 14 amino acids. Germline V gene lookup returns CDR1 SGHRS and CDR2 YFSETQ. The CDR3 here is CASSSGGWGTEAFF. In DNA form, the CDR3 reads TGCGCCAGCAGTTCAGGGGGATGGGGCACTGAAGCTTTCTTT.